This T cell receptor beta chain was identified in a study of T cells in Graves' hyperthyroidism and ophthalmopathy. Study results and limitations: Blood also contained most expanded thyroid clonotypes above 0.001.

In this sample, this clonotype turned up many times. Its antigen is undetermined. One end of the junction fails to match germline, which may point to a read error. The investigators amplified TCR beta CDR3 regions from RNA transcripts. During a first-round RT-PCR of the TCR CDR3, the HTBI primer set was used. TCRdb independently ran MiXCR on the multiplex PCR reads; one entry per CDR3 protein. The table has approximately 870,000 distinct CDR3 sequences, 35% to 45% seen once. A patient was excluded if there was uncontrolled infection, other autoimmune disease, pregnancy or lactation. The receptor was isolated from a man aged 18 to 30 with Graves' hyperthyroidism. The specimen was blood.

The DNA for the CDR3 is TGTGCCAGCAGGGGATTCGGGACCGCGCCTTCCTTC. Translating gives CASRGFGTAPSF. V is TRBV2 and J is TRBJ1-2; TRBD1 might be the D (5 bases). Germline-derived CDR1 and CDR2 are SNHLY and FYNNEI. CDR3 length: 12 amino acids. Full variable domain (outside the CDR3, taken from reference TRBV2 and TRBJ1-2): EPEVTQTPSHQVTQMGQEVILRCVPISNHLYFYWYRQILGQKVEFLVSFYNNEISEKSEIFDDQFSVERPDGSNFTLKIRSTKLEDSAMYFCASRGFGTAPSFGSGTRLTVV.